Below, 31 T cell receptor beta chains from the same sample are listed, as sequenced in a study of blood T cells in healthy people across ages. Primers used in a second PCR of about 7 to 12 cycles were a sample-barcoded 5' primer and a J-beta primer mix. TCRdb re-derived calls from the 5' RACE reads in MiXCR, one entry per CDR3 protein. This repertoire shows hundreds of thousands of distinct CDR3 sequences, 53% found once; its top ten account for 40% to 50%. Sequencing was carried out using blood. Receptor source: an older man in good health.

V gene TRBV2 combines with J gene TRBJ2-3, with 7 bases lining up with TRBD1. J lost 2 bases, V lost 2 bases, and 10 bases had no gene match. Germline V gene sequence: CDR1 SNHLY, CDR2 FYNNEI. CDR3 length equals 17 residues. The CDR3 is CASSERGQNPLTDTQYF. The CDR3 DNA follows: TGTGCCAGCAGTGAAAGGGGACAGAATCCCCTCACAGATACGCAGTATTTT. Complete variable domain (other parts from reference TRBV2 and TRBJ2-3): EPEVTQTPSHQVTQMGQEVILRCVPISNHLYFYWYRQILGQKVEFLVSFYNNEISEKSEIFDDQFSVERPDGSNFTLKIRSTKLEDSAMYFCASSERGQNPLTDTQYFGPGTRLTVL.

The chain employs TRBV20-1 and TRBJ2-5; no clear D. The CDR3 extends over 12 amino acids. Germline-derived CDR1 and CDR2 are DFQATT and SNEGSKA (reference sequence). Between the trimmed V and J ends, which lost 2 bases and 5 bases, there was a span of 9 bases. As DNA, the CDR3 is TGCAGTGCTAGACCCCCTGGGGAGACCCAGTACTTC. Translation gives CSARPPGETQYF.

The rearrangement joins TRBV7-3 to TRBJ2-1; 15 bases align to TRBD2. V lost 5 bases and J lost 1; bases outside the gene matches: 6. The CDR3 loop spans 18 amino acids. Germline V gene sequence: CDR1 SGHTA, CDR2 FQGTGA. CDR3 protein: CASSPMGTSGRSYNEQFF. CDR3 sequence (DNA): TGTGCCAGCAGCCCTATGGGGACTAGCGGGAGGTCCTACAATGAGCAGTTCTTC.

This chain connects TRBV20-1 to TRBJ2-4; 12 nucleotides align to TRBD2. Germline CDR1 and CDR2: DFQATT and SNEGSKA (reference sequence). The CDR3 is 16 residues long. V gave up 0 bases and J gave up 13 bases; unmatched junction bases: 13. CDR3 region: CSARDRLAGESGEQYF. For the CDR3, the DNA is TGCAGTGCTAGAGATAGACTAGCGGGGGAGTCCGGGGAGCAGTACTTC.

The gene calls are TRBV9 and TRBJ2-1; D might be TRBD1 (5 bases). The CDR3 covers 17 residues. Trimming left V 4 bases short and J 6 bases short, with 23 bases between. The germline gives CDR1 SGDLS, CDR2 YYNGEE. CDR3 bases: TGTGCCAGCAGCCCACCTAAAACAGGCTTGGCCTGCAATGAGCAGTTCTTC. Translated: CASSPPKTGLACNEQFF.

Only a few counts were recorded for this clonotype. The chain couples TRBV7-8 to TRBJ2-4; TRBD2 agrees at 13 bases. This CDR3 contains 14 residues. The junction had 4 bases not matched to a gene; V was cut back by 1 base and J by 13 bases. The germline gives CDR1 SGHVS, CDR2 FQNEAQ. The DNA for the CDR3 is TGTGCCAGCAGCTTAGTTACTAGCGGGAGGGAACAGTACTTC. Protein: CASSLVTSGREQYF. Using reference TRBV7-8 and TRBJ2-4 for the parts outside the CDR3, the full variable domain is GAGVSQSPRYKVAKRGQDVALRCDPISGHVSLFWYQQALGQGPEFLTYFQNEAQLDKSGLPSDRFFAERPEGSVSTLKIQRTQQEDSAVYLCASSLVTSGREQYFGAGTRLSVL.

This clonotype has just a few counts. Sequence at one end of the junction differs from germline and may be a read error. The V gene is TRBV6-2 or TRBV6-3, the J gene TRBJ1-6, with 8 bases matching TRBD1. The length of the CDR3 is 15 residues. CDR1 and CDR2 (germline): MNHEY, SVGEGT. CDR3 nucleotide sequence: TGTGCCAGCAGTGACTCTTGGACAGGGAATTCACCCCTCCACTTT. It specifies CASSDSWTGNSPLHF.

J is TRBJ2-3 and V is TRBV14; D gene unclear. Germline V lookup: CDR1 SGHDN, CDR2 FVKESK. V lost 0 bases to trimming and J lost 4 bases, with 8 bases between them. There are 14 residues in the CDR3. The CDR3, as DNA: TGTGCCAGCAGCCAAGAGGCCGGACCAGATACGCAGTATTTT. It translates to CASSQEAGPDTQYF.

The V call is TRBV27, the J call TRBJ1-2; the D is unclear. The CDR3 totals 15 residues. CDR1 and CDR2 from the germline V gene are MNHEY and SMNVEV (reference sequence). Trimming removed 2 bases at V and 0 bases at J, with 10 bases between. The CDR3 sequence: CASSLVGGPNYGYTF. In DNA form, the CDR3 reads TGTGCCAGCAGTTTAGTGGGCGGACCTAACTATGGCTACACCTTC.

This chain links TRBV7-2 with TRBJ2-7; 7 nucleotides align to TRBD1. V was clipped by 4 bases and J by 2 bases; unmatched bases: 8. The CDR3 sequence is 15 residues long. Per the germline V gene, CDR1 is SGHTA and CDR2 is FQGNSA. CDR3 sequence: CASSSRQGPAYEQYF. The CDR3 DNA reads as TGTGCCAGCAGCTCTCGACAGGGTCCTGCCTACGAGCAGTACTTC.

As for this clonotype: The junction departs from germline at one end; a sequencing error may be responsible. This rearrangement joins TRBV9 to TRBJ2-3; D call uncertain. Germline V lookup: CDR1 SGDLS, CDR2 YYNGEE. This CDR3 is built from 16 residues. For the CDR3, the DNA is TGTGCCTGCAGCGTAGACCATCAGGCCTACACAGATACGCAGTATTTT. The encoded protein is CACSVDHQAYTDTQYF.

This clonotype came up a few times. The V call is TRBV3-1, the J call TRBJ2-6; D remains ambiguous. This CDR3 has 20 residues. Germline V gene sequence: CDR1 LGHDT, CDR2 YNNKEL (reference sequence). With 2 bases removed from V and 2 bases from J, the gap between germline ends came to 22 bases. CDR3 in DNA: TGTGCCAGCAGCCAAAAGGTGTCACCATTCCTTTTTGCTGGGGCCAACGTCCTGACTTTC. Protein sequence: CASSQKVSPFLFAGANVLTF.

CDR3 sequence: CASSSAGTLYNEQFF. The CDR3 nucleotides are TGTGCCAGCTCATCGGCCGGGACACTTTACAATGAGCAGTTCTTC. The chain carries TRBV18 and TRBJ2-1, with D possibly matching TRBD1 (6 bases). The CDR3 covers 15 residues. Germline V gene lookup returns CDR1 KGHSH and CDR2 LQKENI. V was trimmed by 5 bases and J by 4 bases, leaving 15 bases between them. Drawing the rest from reference TRBV18 and TRBJ2-1, the complete variable domain is NAGVMQNPRHLVRRRGQEARLRCSPMKGHSHVYWYRQLPEEGLKFMVYLQKENIIDESGMPKERFSAEFPKEGPSILRIQQVVRGDSAAYFCASSSAGTLYNEQFFGPGTRLTVL.

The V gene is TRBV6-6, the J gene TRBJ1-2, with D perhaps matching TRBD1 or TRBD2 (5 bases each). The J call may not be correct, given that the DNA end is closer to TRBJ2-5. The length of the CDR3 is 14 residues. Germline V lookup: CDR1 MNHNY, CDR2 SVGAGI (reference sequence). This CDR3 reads CASSYSGHGETQYF. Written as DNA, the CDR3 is TGTGCCAGCAGTTATTCGGGGCACGGAGAGACCCAGTACTTC.

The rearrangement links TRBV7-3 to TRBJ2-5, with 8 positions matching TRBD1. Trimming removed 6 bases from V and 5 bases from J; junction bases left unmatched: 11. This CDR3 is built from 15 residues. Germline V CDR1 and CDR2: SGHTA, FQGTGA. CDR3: CASRPGQGMGETQYF. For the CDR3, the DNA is TGTGCCAGCAGACCCGGACAGGGAATGGGGGAGACCCAGTACTTC.

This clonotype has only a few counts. The CDR3 nucleotides read TGTGCCAGCAGCTTAGTTCCAGGGGCCTCCTATAATTCACCCCTCCACTTT. This translates into CASSLVPGASYNSPLHF. V gene TRBV7-2 combines with J gene TRBJ1-6; D possibly corresponds to TRBD1 (6 bases). V gave up 1 base and J gave up 0 bases, with 10 bases separating them. In germline, CDR1 is SGHTA, CDR2 FQGNSA. The CDR3 sequence is 17 residues long.

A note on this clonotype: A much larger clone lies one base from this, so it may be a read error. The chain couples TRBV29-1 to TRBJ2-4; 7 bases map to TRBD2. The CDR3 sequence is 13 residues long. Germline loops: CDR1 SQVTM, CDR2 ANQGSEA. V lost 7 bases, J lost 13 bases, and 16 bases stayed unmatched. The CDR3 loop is CSALAGYSYGQYF. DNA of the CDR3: TGCAGCGCTTTAGCGGGTTACTCCTACGGGCAGTACTTC.

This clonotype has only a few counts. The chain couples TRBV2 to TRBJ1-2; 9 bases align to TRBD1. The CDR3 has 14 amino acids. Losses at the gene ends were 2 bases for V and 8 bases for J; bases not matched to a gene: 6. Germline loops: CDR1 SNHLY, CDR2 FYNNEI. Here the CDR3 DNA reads TGTGCCAGCAGTGAATTCGGACAGGGGAAGGGCTACACCTTC. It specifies CASSEFGQGKGYTF.

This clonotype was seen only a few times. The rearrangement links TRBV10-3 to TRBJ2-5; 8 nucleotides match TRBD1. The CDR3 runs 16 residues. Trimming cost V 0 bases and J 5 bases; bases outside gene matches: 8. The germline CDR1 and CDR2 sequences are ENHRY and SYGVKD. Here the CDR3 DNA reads TGTGCCATCAGTGAGTCTGCAGGGGGCCTTTGGGAGACCCAGTACTTC. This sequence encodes CAISESAGGLWETQYF.

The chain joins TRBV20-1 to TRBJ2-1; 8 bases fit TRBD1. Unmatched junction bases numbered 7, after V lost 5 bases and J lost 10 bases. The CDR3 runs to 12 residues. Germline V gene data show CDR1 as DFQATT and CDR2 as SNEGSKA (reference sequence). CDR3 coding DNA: TGCAGTGCTTCCGACAGGGGCCTGGAGCAGTTCTTC. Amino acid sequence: CSASDRGLEQFF.

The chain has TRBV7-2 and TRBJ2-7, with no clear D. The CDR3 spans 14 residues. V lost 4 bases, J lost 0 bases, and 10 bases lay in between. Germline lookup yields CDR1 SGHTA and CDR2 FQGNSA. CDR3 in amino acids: CASSSGVGSYEQYF. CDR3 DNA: TGTGCCAGCAGCTCAGGCGTGGGCTCCTACGAGCAGTACTTC.

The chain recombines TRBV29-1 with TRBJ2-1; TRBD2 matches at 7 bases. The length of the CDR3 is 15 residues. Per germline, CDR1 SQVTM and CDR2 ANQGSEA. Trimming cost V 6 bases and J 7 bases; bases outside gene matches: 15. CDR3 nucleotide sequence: TGCAGCGTCTTATCGGGGGGTAGTTGGCGAAATGAGCAGTTCTTC. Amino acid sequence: CSVLSGGSWRNEQFF.

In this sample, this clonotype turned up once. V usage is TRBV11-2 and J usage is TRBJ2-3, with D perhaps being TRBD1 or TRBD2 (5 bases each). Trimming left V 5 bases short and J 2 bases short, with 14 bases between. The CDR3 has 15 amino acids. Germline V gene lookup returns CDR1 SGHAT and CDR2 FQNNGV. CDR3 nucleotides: TGTGCCAGCAGCCACGGGGACCGAGACACAGATACGCAGTATTTT. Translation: CASSHGDRDTDTQYF.

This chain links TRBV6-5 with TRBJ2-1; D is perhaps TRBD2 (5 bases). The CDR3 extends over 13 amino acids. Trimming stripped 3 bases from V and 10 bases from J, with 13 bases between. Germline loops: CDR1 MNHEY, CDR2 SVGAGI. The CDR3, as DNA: TGTGCCAGCAGTTATCTGCGGCCGGGGGAGCAGTTCTTC. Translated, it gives CASSYLRPGEQFF.

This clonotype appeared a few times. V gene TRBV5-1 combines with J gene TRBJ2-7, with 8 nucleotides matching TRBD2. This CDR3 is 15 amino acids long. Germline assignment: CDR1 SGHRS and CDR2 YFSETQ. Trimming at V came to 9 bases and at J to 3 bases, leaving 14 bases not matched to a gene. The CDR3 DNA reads TGCGCCACCCGGGTCTCTCCCGGGAGGGTCTACGAGCAGTACTTC. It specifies CATRVSPGRVYEQYF.

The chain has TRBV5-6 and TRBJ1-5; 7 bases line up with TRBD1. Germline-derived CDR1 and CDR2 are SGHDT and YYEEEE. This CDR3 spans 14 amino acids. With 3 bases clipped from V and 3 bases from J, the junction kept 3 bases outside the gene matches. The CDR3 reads CASSSGQDNQPQHF. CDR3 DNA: TGTGCCAGCAGCTCCGGACAGGACAATCAGCCCCAGCATTTT.

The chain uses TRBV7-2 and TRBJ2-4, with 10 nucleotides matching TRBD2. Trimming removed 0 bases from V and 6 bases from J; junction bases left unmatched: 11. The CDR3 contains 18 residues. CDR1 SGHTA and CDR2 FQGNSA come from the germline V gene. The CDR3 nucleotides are TGTGCCAGCAGCTTAGCGGAGTTCTCCAGCGGGAGGGGAAACATTCAGTACTTC. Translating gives CASSLAEFSSGRGNIQYF.

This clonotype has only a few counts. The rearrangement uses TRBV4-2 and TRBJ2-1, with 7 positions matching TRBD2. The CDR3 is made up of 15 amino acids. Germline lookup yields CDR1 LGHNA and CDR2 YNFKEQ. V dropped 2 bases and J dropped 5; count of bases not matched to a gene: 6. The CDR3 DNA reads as TGTGCCAGCAGCCAATGGCGGGAGAGTCACAATGAGCAGTTCTTC. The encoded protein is CASSQWRESHNEQFF.

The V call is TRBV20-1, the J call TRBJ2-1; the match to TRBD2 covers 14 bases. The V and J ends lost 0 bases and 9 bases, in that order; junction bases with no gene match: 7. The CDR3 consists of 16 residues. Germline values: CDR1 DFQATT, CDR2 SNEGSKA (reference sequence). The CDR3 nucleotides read TGCAGTGCTAGAGAGGGGACTAGCGGGAGTAATGGTGAGCAGTTCTTC. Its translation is CSAREGTSGSNGEQFF.

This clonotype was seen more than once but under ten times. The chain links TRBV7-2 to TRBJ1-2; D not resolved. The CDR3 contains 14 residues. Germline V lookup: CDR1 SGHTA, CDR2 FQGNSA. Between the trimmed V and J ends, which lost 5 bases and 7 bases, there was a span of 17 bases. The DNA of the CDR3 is TGTGCCAGCAGCCGACCGGGCCAGGTCCGTGGCTACACCTTC. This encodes CASSRPGQVRGYTF.

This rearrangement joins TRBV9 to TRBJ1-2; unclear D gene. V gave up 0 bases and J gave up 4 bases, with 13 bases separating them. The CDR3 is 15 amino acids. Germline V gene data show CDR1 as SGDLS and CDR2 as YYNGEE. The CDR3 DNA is TGTGCCAGCAGCGTAGATTACAGAGCCACCTATGGCTACACCTTC. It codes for CASSVDYRATYGYTF.